What follows describes a single TCR beta chain. This CDR3 contains 12 residues. CDR1 is MNHEY and CDR2 is SVGAGI in the germline V gene. Deletions cut 5 bases from V and 10 bases from J, with 11 bases between. Participants, 18 to 89 years old, spanned approximately 25 US areas. This entry belongs to a study of blood T cell repertoires in COVID-19. Turning to the study itself: Specimens from acute and convalescent COVID-19 originated in the United States, Italy and Spain.

Only in-frame clones appear in the TCRdb table, and some are missing; sequencing was by immunoSEQ multiplex PCR. Of under 200,000 clones detected, about 82% appear once; the ten largest clones hold 5% to 7%. The sequenced sample consisted of PBMCs or T cells enriched from blood (not recorded which). The chain has TRBV6-5 and TRBJ1-4; D is unresolved. The sequence came from a man aged 40-50 years with acute COVID-19. The CDR3 sequence is CASSTTEGKLFF. In nucleotides, the CDR3 is TGTGCCAGCAGTACGACCGAGGGAAAACTGTTTTTT.